This is a list of T cell receptor beta chains from one sample in a study of CD8 T cells in ankylosing spondylitis. TCRdb processed the 5' RACE reads anew with MiXCR; each CDR3 protein has one entry. The sample has around 480,000 distinct CDR3 sequences, roughly 15% seen once; the top ten hold 0.85% to 1.3%. Sequencing input: blood, either unsorted or a sorted T cell fraction (not recorded which). The source of these receptors is a male donor with ankylosing spondylitis. The CDR3 runs from the conserved cysteine through the conserved F or W. D genes are given only for firm matches. Clone size appears in some rows only: once, few, many, or a class for an expanded clone.

J gene,V gene,clone size,D gene,CDR3 protein,CDR3 DNA
TRBJ1-5,TRBV19,-,TRBD1,CASNPDRGNNQPQHF,TGTGCCAGTAACCCGGACAGGGGTAACAATCAGCCCCAGCATTTT
TRBJ1-1,TRBV19,few,TRBD1,CASSPGTGTLGTEAFF,TGTGCCAGTAGTCCTGGGACAGGGACCTTGGGGACTGAAGCTTTCTTT
TRBJ1-1,TRBV4-2,-,TRBD1,CASSQDRENTEAFF,TGTGCCAGCAGCCAGGACAGGGAGAACACTGAAGCTTTCTTT
TRBJ2-2,TRBV6-5,-,TRBD2,CASSYWTSGRTGELFF,TGTGCCAGCAGTTATTGGACTAGCGGGAGGACCGGGGAGCTGTTTTTT
TRBJ2-7,TRBV29-1,few,-,CSVEVQGREQYF,TGCAGCGTTGAAGTACAGGGGAGGGAGCAGTACTTC
TRBJ2-2,TRBV21-1,-,-,CASSKKHIPSRTSGRLNTGELFF,TGTGCCAGCAGCAAAAAGCACATACCCTCTAGGACTAGCGGGAGGTTGAACACCGGGGAGCTGTTTTTT
TRBJ2-4,TRBV7-9,-,-,CASSLVEVGIQYF,TGTGCCAGCAGCTTAGTCGAGGTTGGCATTCAGTACTTC
TRBJ1-2,TRBV2,many,-,CASRTDSYGYTF,TGTGCCAGCAGGACTGACAGTTATGGCTACACCTTC
TRBJ1-2,TRBV20-1,many,TRBD1,CSARDPRGDYGYTF,TGCAGTGCTAGAGATCCCAGGGGGGACTATGGCTACACCTTC
TRBJ1-2,TRBV20-1,few,-,CSAVSVSPDGYTF,TGCAGTGCTGTCTCGGTCTCCCCCGATGGCTACACCTTC
TRBJ1-1,TRBV29-1,-,-,CSVVPQLGDVNTEAFF,TGCAGCGTTGTCCCTCAACTGGGAGACGTGAACACTGAAGCTTTCTTT
TRBJ2-1,TRBV12-3/TRBV12-4,-,TRBD1,CASREDRAENEQFF,TGTGCCAGCAGAGAAGACAGGGCGGAAAATGAGCAGTTCTTC
TRBJ1-4,TRBV29-1,few,TRBD1,CSALGEGQGYEKLFF,TGCAGCGCCCTTGGGGAAGGACAGGGATATGAAAAACTGTTTTTT
TRBJ2-4,TRBV3-1,few,TRBD1,CASSPRTGGLGKNIQYF,TGTGCCAGCAGCCCCAGGACAGGGGGCTTAGGCAAAAACATTCAGTACTTC
TRBJ2-3,TRBV7-3,-,TRBD2,CASSNERGSTDTQYF,TGTGCCAGCAGCAACGAGCGGGGAAGCACAGATACGCAGTATTTT
TRBJ2-1,TRBV12-3/TRBV12-4,many,-,CASSFSGEQFF,TGTGCCAGCAGTTTCTCGGGGGAGCAGTTCTTC
TRBJ2-3,TRBV6-1,few,TRBD2,CASSGGTSGSTDTQYF,TGTGCCAGCAGCGGCGGGACTAGCGGAAGCACAGATACGCAGTATTTT